This entry lists 17 T cell receptor beta chains sequenced from one sample in a study of T cell clonality in common variable immunodeficiency. Points from the study as a whole: Fewer deletions and N-nucleotide insertions were reportedly seen in common variable immunodeficiency TCR beta sequences.

Clones were read by immunoSEQ multiplex PCR, and TCRdb kept only the in-frame ones, dropping some. The specimen has 15,000 to 20,000 clones, none found just once. These receptors have no identified antigens. The sequenced material came from peripheral blood mononuclear cells. The receptor set was obtained from a human donor with common variable immunodeficiency.

A note on this clone: The DNA ends 3 residues before the CDR3 does, and the rest of the CDR3 is filled in from the germline J gene. V and J are TRBV19 and TRBJ1-1, with D possibly being TRBD1 (6 bases). The germline CDR1 and CDR2 sequences are LNHDA and SQIVND (reference sequence). Trimming left V 7 bases short and J 1 base short, with 10 bases between. This CDR3 region has 13 residues. The covered CDR3 bases are TGTGCCAGTATTCAGGGGCCGAACACTGAA. It codes for CASIQGPNTE. The entire CDR3 protein is CASIQGPNTEAFF.

A word on this clone: Sequencing ends 3 residues short of the CDR3 end; the germline J gene provides the rest. This chain connects TRBV7-9 to TRBJ2-7; 7 nucleotides match TRBD1. Germline CDR1 reads SEHNR; CDR2 reads FQNEAQ (reference sequence). J lost 1 base, V lost 5 bases, and 5 bases had no gene match. The CDR3 spans 14 residues. The CDR3 loop is CASSRRQGSYEQYF. Incomplete CDR3 DNA: TGTGCCAGCAGCCGTCGACAGGGTTCCTACGAG.

This clone appeared a few times. Read data end 3 residues before the CDR3 end; the end is taken from the germline J gene. This chain uses TRBV20-1 with TRBJ2-1, with 12 nucleotides matching TRBD2. The germline V gene encodes CDR1 DFQATT and CDR2 SNEGSKA (reference sequence). This CDR3 region has 17 residues. Trimming cost V 3 bases and J 2 bases; bases outside gene matches: 8. This chain's CDR3 is CSARGKLAGGPYNEQFF. The covered CDR3 bases are TGCAGTGCTAGGGGCAAACTAGCGGGAGGCCCCTACAATGAG.

The CDR3 DNA, read in part, is TGTGCCAGCTCACTGGGGACAGTTAATTCACCC. As protein: CASSLGTVNSP. The complete CDR3 protein is CASSLGTVNSPLHF. The chain has TRBV18 and TRBJ1-6; 7 nucleotides match TRBD1. With the read ending 3 residues before the CDR3 end, the germline J gene is used to fill in that end. The trim removed 4 bases at V and 6 bases at J, leaving 3 bases unmatched. Germline CDR1 reads KGHSH; CDR2 reads LQKENI. CDR3 length: 14 residues.

CDR3 in amino acids: CASSLLATGITYEQYF. The part of the CDR3 DNA that was read is TGCGCCAGCAGCTTGTTGGCAACAGGGATCACCTACGAG. V and J are TRBV5-1 and TRBJ2-7, with a tentative D call TRBD1 (6 bases). The CDR3 end falls 3 residues outside the read, so it is completed with the germline J gene. CDR3 length: 16 residues. Germline CDR1 and CDR2: SGHRS and YFSETQ. V lost 1 base and J 2 bases, leaving 16 bases between the germline ends. The full variable domain, rest sourced from reference TRBV5-1 and TRBJ2-7, is KAGVTQTPRYLIKTRGQQVTLSCSPISGHRSVSWYQQTPGQGLQFLFEYFSETQRNKGNFPGRFSGRQFSNSRSEMNVSTLELGDSALYLCASSLLATGITYEQYFGPGTRLTVT.

This clone was counted only a few times. The read ends 3 residues early relative to the CDR3; the germline J gene fills the gap. The chain combines TRBV7-2 with TRBJ1-2; 10 bases are a match to TRBD1. This CDR3 is built from 14 residues. From germline, CDR1 is SGHTA and CDR2 FQGNSA. V shed 4 bases and J 7 bases; nucleotides not matched to a gene: 6. The DNA read from the CDR3 is TGTGCCAGCAGCTACAGACAGGGGGCCTCTGGC. It codes for CASSYRQGASG. The entire CDR3 protein is CASSYRQGASGYTF. Using reference TRBV7-2 and TRBJ1-2 for the parts outside the CDR3, the full variable domain is GAGVSQSPSNKVTEKGKDVELRCDPISGHTALYWYRQSLGQGLEFLIYFQGNSAPDKSGLPSDRFSAERTGGSVSTLTIQRTQQEDSAVYLCASSYRQGASGYTFGSGTRLTVV.

Details on this clone: Read sequence stops 3 residues before the CDR3 end, and the germline J gene provides the missing end. The chain recombines TRBV18 with TRBJ1-4; TRBD1 might be the D (5 bases). The CDR3 contains 14 residues. V lost 5 bases and J 7 bases, leaving 14 bases between the germline ends. The germline CDR1 and CDR2 sequences are KGHSH and LQKENI. Partial CDR3 DNA: TGTGCCAGCTCAGAAATGTCGGGGGTTGAAAAA. As protein: CASSEMSGVEK. The full-length CDR3 reads as CASSEMSGVEKLFF.

This clone was counted a few times. Germline is not matched at one junction end, which may reflect a read error. With the read ending 3 residues before the CDR3 end, the germline J gene is used to fill in that end. The chain recombines TRBV6-1 with TRBJ1-1; 8 bases line up with TRBD1. The CDR3 extends over 16 amino acids. CDR1 and CDR2 (germline): MNHNS, SASEGT. Partial CDR3 DNA: TGTGCCAGCAGGGAAGACAGGGGCGCAATGAACACTGAA. Translating gives CASREDRGAMNTE. The entire CDR3 protein reads CASREDRGAMNTEAFF.

This clone was detected ten times or more. The CDR3 extends 3 residues past the end of the read, so its final part is completed from the germline J gene. This rearrangement joins TRBV20-1 to TRBJ2-5; D is unresolved. V was clipped by 0 bases and J by 2 bases, with 7 bases between them. CDR1 is DFQATT, CDR2 SNEGSKA, per germline (reference sequence). The CDR3 loop spans 13 amino acids. The part of the CDR3 DNA that was read is TGCAGTGCTAGAGATTGGCAGCAAGAGACC. Amino acid sequence: CSARDWQQET. The entire CDR3 protein reads CSARDWQQETQYF.

CDR3 loop: CASSLSPARPETQYF. The DNA read from the CDR3 is TGTGCCAGCAGCTTGTCCCCGGCTAGGCCGGAGACC. The V call is TRBV7-3, the J call TRBJ2-5; the D is unclear. The read ends 3 residues before the CDR3 terminus; that terminus is restored from the germline J gene. The V and J ends lost 3 bases and 5 bases respectively, with 16 bases between them. This CDR3 region has 15 residues. CDR1 is SGHTA, CDR2 FQGTGA, per germline.

A word on this clone: Sequencing ends 3 residues short of the CDR3 end; the germline J gene provides the rest. This chain links TRBV29-1 with TRBJ2-5, with D perhaps TRBD1 (5 bases). The CDR3 totals 13 residues. Trimming cost V 8 bases and J 6 bases, with 19 bases left between them. CDR1 and CDR2 from the germline V gene are SQVTM and ANQGSEA. The CDR3 DNA, read in part, is TGCAGCCTCCAAGGGGCAGGGCGGAAGACC. This codes for CSLQGAGRKT. The complete CDR3 reads CSLQGAGRKTQYF.

In its sample, this clone was seen a few times. CDR3 DNA (partial): TGTGCCAGTAGTGTGAGGACTCAGAGCACAGATACG. It encodes CASSVRTQSTDT. The full CDR3 protein reads CASSVRTQSTDTQYF. The chain carries TRBV19 and TRBJ2-3, with TRBD2 as a possible D gene (5 bases). From the germline J gene comes the end of the CDR3, since the read stops 3 residues before it. The V and J ends lost 5 bases and 0 bases respectively, with 12 bases between them. The CDR3 spans 15 residues. Germline V gives CDR1 LNHDA, CDR2 SQIVND (reference sequence).

A few counts support this clone. The part of the CDR3 DNA that was read is TGTGCCAGCAGTGATGGCACAGGGCCTAACTATGGC. Encoded protein: CASSDGTGPNYG. The whole CDR3 reads CASSDGTGPNYGYTF. The rearrangement links TRBV6-1 to TRBJ1-2; D is possibly TRBD1 (6 bases). With the read ending 3 residues before the CDR3 end, the germline J gene is used to fill in that end. Trimming shortened V by 3 bases and J by 0 bases, and 11 bases separated the two germline ends. This CDR3 contains 15 residues. Germline CDR1 is MNHNS and CDR2 is SASEGT.

The table lists this clone with a few counts. The read finishes 3 residues shy of the CDR3 end, and the germline J gene is used to complete it. This rearrangement joins TRBV6-4 to TRBJ2-4; 8 bases match TRBD1. From germline, CDR1 is MRHNA and CDR2 SNTAGT. The CDR3 contains 18 residues. Unmatched junction bases numbered 9, after V lost 2 bases and J lost 0 bases. The covered CDR3 bases are TGTGCCAGCAGTGACAAAGGGACAGGTCAATTAGCCAAAAACATT. Translated, it gives CASSDKGTGQLAKNI. The entire CDR3 protein is CASSDKGTGQLAKNIQYF.

This clone showed up just a few times. The read stops 3 residues short of the end of the CDR3; the missing end is completed from the germline J gene. The chain has TRBV11-2 and TRBJ2-5; 9 bases are shared with TRBD2. V lost 0 bases and J lost 6; bases outside the gene matches: 5. From germline, CDR1 is SGHAT and CDR2 FQNNGV. CDR3 length equals 15 residues. CDR3 bases read: TGTGCCAGCAGCTTAGACAGGACTAGCGCCCAGACC. It specifies CASSLDRTSAQT. The entire CDR3 reads CASSLDRTSAQTQYF.

This clone was detected only a few times. The read comes to an end 3 residues before the CDR3 does, leaving the germline J gene to fill in the end. The chain couples TRBV7-3 to TRBJ1-5; maybe TRBD1 (5 bases). CDR1 is SGHTA and CDR2 is FQGTGA in the germline V gene. The CDR3 totals 12 residues. CDR3 DNA (partial): TGTGCCAGCAGCTTAATGGGGGGTCCC. This codes for CASSLMGGP. In full, the CDR3 is CASSLMGGPQHF.

As for this clone: The CDR3 is cut off 3 residues early in the read; its end comes from the germline J gene. The chain employs TRBV6-2 or TRBV6-3 and TRBJ2-7, with TRBD1 matching over 8 bases. The germline V gene has CDR1 MNHEY and CDR2 SVGEGT. The CDR3 extends over 15 amino acids. V shed 0 bases, J shed 5 bases, and the junction held 6 bases outside the gene matches. The part of the CDR3 DNA that was read is TGTGCCAGCAGTTACTCCGGACAGGGATGGAACGAG. Residues: CASSYSGQGWNE. The whole CDR3 region reads CASSYSGQGWNEQYF.